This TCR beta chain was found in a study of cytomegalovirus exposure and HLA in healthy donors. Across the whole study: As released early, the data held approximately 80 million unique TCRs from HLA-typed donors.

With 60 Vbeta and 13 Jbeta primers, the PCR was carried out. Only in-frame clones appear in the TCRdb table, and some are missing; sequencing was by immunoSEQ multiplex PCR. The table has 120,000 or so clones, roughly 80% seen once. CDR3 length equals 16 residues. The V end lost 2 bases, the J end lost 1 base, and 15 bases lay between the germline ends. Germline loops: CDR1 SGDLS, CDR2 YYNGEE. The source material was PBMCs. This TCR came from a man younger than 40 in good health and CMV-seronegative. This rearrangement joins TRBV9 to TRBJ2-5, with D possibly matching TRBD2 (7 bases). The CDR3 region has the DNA TGTGCCAGCAGCGTTAATCGGGGGGCTCCCCAAGAGACCCAGTACTTC. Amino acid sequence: CASSVNRGAPQETQYF.